This T cell receptor (beta chain) stems from a study of blood T cell repertoires in COVID-19. Study background: From the United States, Italy and Spain came samples of acute and convalescent COVID-19.

This clone was recorded a few times. Generated by immunoSEQ multiplex PCR, the TCRdb table keeps only in-frame clones and is missing some. The profile shows approximately 410,000 clones, 86% of them singletons. The CDR3 runs 15 residues. Germline V gene lookup returns CDR1 ENHRY and CDR2 SYGVKD. The V end lost 2 bases, the J end lost 6 bases, and 11 bases lay between the germline ends. The source is a woman aged 25-40 years with active or convalescent COVID-19. V gene TRBV10-3 combines with J gene TRBJ1-6; D is undetermined. The sequenced sample consisted of peripheral blood. Written as DNA, the CDR3 is TGTGCCATCAGTGAGGACGCGGCATCTAATTCACCCCTCCACTTT. Its protein is CAISEDAASNSPLHF.